This T cell receptor (beta chain) came from a study of blood T cell repertoires in COVID-19. Study summary: PBMCs, B-cell-depleted T cells, or T cells provided the cDNA or gDNA that made up the material.

The CDR3 contains 14 residues. The V and J ends lost 1 base and 6 bases respectively, with 12 bases between them. Per germline, CDR1 SEHNR and CDR2 FQNEAQ (reference sequence). Assay used: immunoSEQ multiplex PCR; TCRdb lists only in-frame clones, some missing. Seen here are some 200,000 clones, 65% to 85% observed once, and the top ten hold more than 2%. The TCR comes from a woman aged 55-70 years with acute or convalescent COVID-19. The source material was peripheral blood. The chain recombines TRBV7-9 with TRBJ1-2; D is ambiguous. This CDR3 is CASSLVVRSDGYTF. The CDR3, as DNA: TGTGCCAGCAGCTTAGTGGTGAGGTCCGATGGCTACACCTTC. The full variable domain, rest sourced from reference TRBV7-9 and TRBJ1-2, is DTGVSQNPRHKITKRGQNVTFRCDPISEHNRLYWYRQTLGQGPEFLTYFQNEAQLEKSRLLSDRFSAERPKGSFSTLEIQRTEQGDSAMYLCASSLVVRSDGYTFGSGTRLTVV.